Listed below are T cell receptor beta chains from one sample, sequenced in a study of CD8+CD57+ T cells in acquired aplastic anemia. TCRdb independently ran MiXCR on the reads; one entry per CDR3 protein. Counted here are approximately 99,000 distinct CDR3 sequences, around 49% occurring once; the ten biggest clones make up roughly 31%. The sequencing sample was made of sorted CD4+, CD8+, or CD8+CD57+ T cells (not recorded which) from PBMCs. The receptors stem from a human donor in good health, serving as a control. The CDR3 runs from the conserved cysteine through the conserved F or W. The D gene is left open where the match is weak. Some rows mark clone size as missing; the rest say once, few, many or name a class of expanded clone.

TRBV7-8	.	many	TRBJ2-7	CASTLGGDNYEQYF	TGTGCCAGCACCTTAGGGGGGGATAACTACGAGCAGTACTTC
TRBV2	.	.	TRBJ1-1	CASRTGILGEAFF	TGTGCCAGCAGGACAGGTATTCTCGGTGAAGCTTTCTTT
TRBV20-1	.	.	TRBJ1-1	CSPMEGSGTEAFF	TGCAGCCCAATGGAGGGCAGCGGCACTGAAGCTTTCTTT
TRBV6-5	.	many	TRBJ2-3	CASSYTSTDTQYF	TGTGCCAGCAGTTACACTAGCACAGATACGCAGTATTTT
TRBV25-1	.	many	TRBJ2-3	CASSEWGDTPYF	TGTGCCAGCAGCGAATGGGGGGACACTCCGTATTTT
TRBV29-1	TRBD1	.	TRBJ2-3	CSVAGGKGTDTQYF	TGCAGCGTGGCAGGGGGCAAAGGCACAGATACGCAGTATTTT
TRBV10-3	TRBD1	.	TRBJ2-2	CAISPQGARDTGELFF	TGTGCCATCAGTCCCCAGGGGGCTCGGGACACCGGGGAGCTGTTTTTT
TRBV11-1	TRBD1	.	TRBJ2-7	CASSLASYRGQFIGVYEQYF	TGTGCCAGCAGCTTAGCGAGTTACAGGGGGCAATTCATCGGGGTCTACGAGCAGTACTTC
TRBV20-1	TRBD1	.	TRBJ2-7	CSAREQGKAYEQYF	TGCAGTGCTAGGGAACAGGGGAAAGCCTACGAGCAGTACTTC
TRBV19	.	.	TRBJ1-5	CASSLTFEPQHF	TGTGCCAGTAGTCTTACCTTCGAGCCCCAGCATTTT
TRBV25-1	TRBD2	.	TRBJ2-2	CARDLGLGHTGELFF	TGTGCTAGAGATTTAGGACTAGGACACACCGGGGAGCTGTTTTTT
TRBV20-1	TRBD2	.	TRBJ2-2	CSARLAGDTGELFF	TGCAGTGCTAGACTAGCGGGAGACACCGGGGAGCTGTTTTTT
TRBV24-1	.	.	TRBJ2-3	CATSDALVATDTQYF	TGTGCCACCAGTGATGCACTAGTCGCTACAGATACGCAGTATTTT
TRBV3-1	.	.	TRBJ1-4	CASSQDIGTANGKLFF	TGTGCCAGCAGCCAAGATATTGGGACCGCTAATGGAAAACTGTTTTTT
TRBV7-3	.	.	TRBJ1-1	CASSSGTEAFF	TGTGCCAGCAGCTCGGGGACTGAAGCTTTCTTT
TRBV7-9	.	.	TRBJ2-7	CASSFYYEQYF	TGTGCCAGCAGCTTTTATTACGAGCAGTACTTC
TRBV15	.	.	TRBJ1-1	CATSRDRRVPEAFF	TGTGCCACCAGCAGAGATAGGAGGGTTCCGGAAGCTTTCTTT